Presented here are 14 T cell receptor beta chains from one specimen sequenced in a study of identical twins. TCRdb used MiXCR to reprocess the 5' RACE reads, holding one entry per CDR3 protein. The data contain roughly 720,000 distinct CDR3 sequences, about 18% of them singletons. These same data were also listed under a study on T cells expressing NK-cell markers.

Sequencing was done on a sample of PBMCs. These receptor sequences come from a woman aged 18-29 years in good health.

This clonotype showed up just a few times. The chain couples TRBV11-2 to TRBJ2-7; D is undetermined. The CDR3 has 15 residues. The germline V gene encodes CDR1 SGHAT and CDR2 FQNNGV. Deletions cut 1 base from V and 5 bases from J, with 15 bases between. CDR3: CASSLVLADPNEQYF. CDR3 nucleotide sequence: TGTGCCAGCAGCTTAGTATTGGCAGACCCCAACGAGCAGTACTTC.

This clonotype was counted a few times. The chain is built from TRBV7-2 and TRBJ1-5; D remains unclear. Germline V CDR1 and CDR2: SGHTA, FQGNSA. V shed 5 bases and J shed 6 bases, with 11 bases lying between them. The CDR3 covers 13 residues. The CDR3 spells CASSPHRSQPQHF. DNA of the CDR3: TGTGCCAGCAGCCCCCATAGGAGTCAGCCCCAGCATTTT.

The chain joins TRBV10-3 to TRBJ2-1; D remains ambiguous. The CDR3 spans 12 residues. V was cut by 5 bases and J by 1 base, with 3 bases left in between. Germline V gene sequence: CDR1 ENHRY, CDR2 SYGVKD. CDR3 region: CAISLSYNEQFF. Here the CDR3 DNA reads TGTGCCATCAGTCTGTCCTACAATGAGCAGTTCTTC.

The rearrangement links TRBV9 to TRBJ2-3, with TRBD2 identical over 12 bases. Germline trimming cut 3 bases from V and 5 bases from J; bases unmatched to any gene: 4. The length of the CDR3 is 15 residues. CDR1 SGDLS and CDR2 YYNGEE come from the germline V gene. The CDR3 DNA reads as TGTGCCAGCAGCGGACTACTAGCGGGAGGAGATACGCAGTATTTT. Its protein is CASSGLLAGGDTQYF.

This clonotype has a handful of counts. The V gene is TRBV29-1, the J gene TRBJ1-1, with a tentative D call TRBD1 (6 bases). The CDR3 contains 15 residues. V shed 3 bases and J shed 0 bases, with 14 bases lying between them. Germline CDR1 reads SQVTM; CDR2 reads ANQGSEA. The CDR3 protein is CSVDVRGQMNTEAFF. In nucleotides, the CDR3 is TGCAGCGTTGATGTGCGCGGACAGATGAACACTGAAGCTTTCTTT.

The chain links TRBV7-3 to TRBJ2-7; a weak D match, TRBD2 (6 bases). The CDR3 is made up of 16 amino acids. CDR1 SGHTA and CDR2 FQGTGA come from the germline V gene. V lost 0 bases and J 3 bases, leaving 15 bases between the germline ends. CDR3 in amino acids: CASSLTGSGGLYEQYF. CDR3 bases: TGTGCCAGCAGCTTAACTGGTAGCGGCGGGCTCTACGAGCAGTACTTC.

This clonotype came up a few times. This chain joins TRBV5-6 and TRBJ2-7; 7 bases agree with TRBD2. The V segment lost 4 bases and the J segment 4 bases; nucleotides outside the gene matches: 11. This CDR3 is built from 15 residues. Germline values: CDR1 SGHDT, CDR2 YYEEEE. The CDR3 DNA sequence: TGTGCCAGCAGCCCACATCCGGGAGGAGATTACGAGCAGTACTTC. Its translation is CASSPHPGGDYEQYF. Full variable domain (missing parts from reference TRBV5-6 and TRBJ2-7): DAGVTQSPTHLIKTRGQQVTLRCSPKSGHDTVSWYQQALGQGPQFIFQYYEEEERQRGNFPDRFSGHQFPNYSSELNVNALLLGDSALYLCASSPHPGGDYEQYFGPGTRLTVT.

The chain uses TRBV3-1 and TRBJ2-1, with TRBD2 identical over 9 bases. The V gene's germline CDR1 is LGHDT and CDR2 YNNKEL (reference sequence). This CDR3 has 15 residues. V shed 6 bases and J 9 bases; nucleotides not matched to a gene: 12. The CDR3 loop reads CASSLGAGGPSEQFF. CDR3 coding DNA: TGTGCCAGCAGTCTGGGGGCGGGAGGGCCCAGTGAGCAGTTCTTC.

This rearrangement joins TRBV29-1 to TRBJ1-1; tentative D call: TRBD1 (5 bases). The CDR3 loop spans 15 amino acids. CDR1 SQVTM and CDR2 ANQGSEA come from the germline V gene. V lost 0 bases to trimming and J lost 3 bases, with 14 bases between them. The CDR3 region is CSVEDLAGLYTEAFF. CDR3 DNA: TGCAGCGTTGAAGATCTGGCAGGGCTCTACACTGAAGCTTTCTTT.

There are a few counts of this clonotype. The gene calls are TRBV29-1 and TRBJ2-1; D unresolved. CDR1 and CDR2 (germline): SQVTM, ANQGSEA. V was shortened by 3 bases and J by 0 bases, with 9 bases between the two germline ends. This CDR3 comprises 14 residues. The CDR3 DNA reads TGCAGCGTTGATTTGCAGCTCTCCTACAATGAGCAGTTCTTC. Translating it yields CSVDLQLSYNEQFF.

This clonotype was seen a handful of times. This chain joins TRBV12-3 or TRBV12-4 and TRBJ2-4; possibly TRBD2 for D (5 bases). Trimming stripped 5 bases from V and 3 bases from J, with 14 bases between. The CDR3 is made up of 15 amino acids. The CDR3 nucleotides read TGTGCCAGCAGTCCCCGGGGAGTGGTCAAAAACATTCAGTACTTC. Residues: CASSPRGVVKNIQYF.

The gene calls are TRBV20-1 and TRBJ2-3; TRBD2 is a possible D gene (6 bases). Trimming removed 3 bases from V and 4 bases from J, with 17 bases in between. The V gene's germline CDR1 is DFQATT and CDR2 SNEGSKA (reference sequence). This CDR3 has 15 amino acids. The CDR3 DNA reads TGCAGTGCTAGTCGACTAGAGACGAGTTCAGATACGCAGTATTTT. This sequence encodes CSASRLETSSDTQYF.

This clonotype was counted between two and nine times. The chain is built from TRBV20-1 and TRBJ2-1, with 8 nucleotides matching TRBD2. CDR1 and CDR2 from the germline V gene are DFQATT and SNEGSKA (reference sequence). CDR3 size: 14 residues. Trimming cost V 4 bases and J 6 bases; bases outside gene matches: 8. CDR3 residues: CSATGGDPLNEQFF. Written as DNA, the CDR3 is TGCAGTGCTACGGGGGGGGACCCCCTCAATGAGCAGTTCTTC.

This clonotype has ten or more counts. The chain uses TRBV7-8 and TRBJ2-1, with D perhaps being TRBD1 or TRBD2 (5 bases each). CDR1 is SGHVS and CDR2 is FQNEAQ in the germline V gene. Trimming stripped 3 bases from V and 0 bases from J, with 6 bases between. The CDR3 has 14 residues. The CDR3 DNA is TGTGCCAGCAGCTTGGGGGTCTCCTACAATGAGCAGTTCTTC. Translated: CASSLGVSYNEQFF.